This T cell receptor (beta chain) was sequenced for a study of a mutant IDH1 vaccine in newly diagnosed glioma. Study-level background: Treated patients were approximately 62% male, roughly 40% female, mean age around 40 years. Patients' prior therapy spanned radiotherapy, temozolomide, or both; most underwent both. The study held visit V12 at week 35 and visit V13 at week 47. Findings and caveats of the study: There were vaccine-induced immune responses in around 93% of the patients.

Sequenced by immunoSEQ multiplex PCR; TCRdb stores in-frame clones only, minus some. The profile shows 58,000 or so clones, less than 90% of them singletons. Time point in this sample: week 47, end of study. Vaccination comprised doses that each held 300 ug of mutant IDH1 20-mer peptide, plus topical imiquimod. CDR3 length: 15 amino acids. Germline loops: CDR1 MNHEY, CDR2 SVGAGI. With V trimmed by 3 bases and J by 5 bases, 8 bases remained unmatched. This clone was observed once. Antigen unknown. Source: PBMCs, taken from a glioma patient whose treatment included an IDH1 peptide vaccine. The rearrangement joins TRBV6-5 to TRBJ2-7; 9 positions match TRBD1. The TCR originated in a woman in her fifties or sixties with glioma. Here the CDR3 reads CASSYAGDRANEQYF. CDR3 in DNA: TGTGCCAGCAGTTATGCCGGGGACAGGGCCAACGAGCAGTACTTC.